This entry features one TCR beta chain sequence. The data originate from a study of blood T cell repertoires in COVID-19. Study-wide context: Acute-phase and convalescent COVID-19 samples originated in the United States, Italy and Spain.

In the authors' workflow: From reference gene primer amplification, estimates of nucleated cell counts were derived. Produced via immunoSEQ multiplex PCR; TCRdb's table is partial and in-frame only. V, J and clone size are those of that table, while D and trimming were read from the DNA. The sample has some 90,000 clones; roughly 82% are singletons. The length of the CDR3 is 13 residues. Germline lookup yields CDR1 SGHRS and CDR2 YFSETQ. Trimming stripped 6 bases from V and 3 bases from J, with 11 bases between. This receptor was taken from a man in his 70s with active or convalescent COVID-19. Input material: peripheral blood. The chain is built from TRBV5-1 and TRBJ2-3; D uncertain. The CDR3 loop is CASKRWLTDTQYF. CDR3 nucleotides: TGCGCCAGCAAGCGATGGTTGACAGATACGCAGTATTTT. Full variable domain (missing parts from reference TRBV5-1 and TRBJ2-3): KAGVTQTPRYLIKTRGQQVTLSCSPISGHRSVSWYQQTPGQGLQFLFEYFSETQRNKGNFPGRFSGRQFSNSRSEMNVSTLELGDSALYLCASKRWLTDTQYFGPGTRLTVL.